This T cell receptor (beta chain) was sequenced in a study of a mutant IDH1 vaccine in newly diagnosed glioma. Study background: Initiation of the vaccine course occurred 4-6 weeks after radiotherapy alone, or alongside temozolomide cycles. Previous care, which was radiotherapy, temozolomide, or both, most often involved both. Treatment recipients were approximately 60% male and about 40% female, and their mean age was 40.4 years.

The germline V gene has CDR1 SNHLY and CDR2 FYNNEI. The CDR3 extends over 11 amino acids. V lost 5 bases, J lost 11 bases, and 12 bases lay in between. The method was immunoSEQ multiplex PCR; TCRdb's version includes in-frame clones alone and lacks a portion of them. The sample has around 31,000 clones, around 80% seen once. Remarks on this clone: Its antigen remains unknown.

Time point reported: week 35, safety follow-up. The study gave 300 ug of mutant IDH1 20-mer peptide per vaccine dose, with topical imiquimod. Sequencing used PBMCs, obtained from a glioma patient whose treatment included an IDH1 peptide vaccine. V is TRBV2 and J is TRBJ1-1; TRBD1 might be the D (5 bases). This receptor was identified in a woman between 35 and 50 years old with glioma. Written as DNA, the CDR3 is TGTGCCAGCAGTTGGGACCGGGGCGCTTTCTTT. Translation: CASSWDRGAFF.